What follows is one TCR beta chain and its context. When the RNA was reverse transcribed, random hexamers were used with an input of about 0.5 to 1 ug. TCR beta CDR3 was amplified by immunoSEQ covering 54 Vbeta and 13 Jbeta. MiXCR, applied by TCRdb to the immunoSEQ multiplex PCR reads, yields one record per CDR3 protein. The table shows about 94,000 distinct CDR3 sequences, with roughly 94% occurring only once. Purification of the CD8+ and CD4+ T cells relied on negative isolation, and TEMRA cells underwent FACS enrichment. Germline lookup yields CDR1 LGHNA and CDR2 YNFKEQ. V lost 0 bases to trimming and J lost 1 base, with 10 bases between them. The CDR3 extends over 16 amino acids. The source of the sample is a study of CD8 T cells in Susac syndrome. Whole-study context: Eight or nine of the sequenced Susac syndrome patients were in remission, and roughly 6 had active disease.

Sequences were obtained from CD4+ T cells from PBMCs. This chain joins TRBV4-2 and TRBJ2-1; D remains unclear. The receptor's source is a human donor with Susac syndrome. CDR3 protein: CASSQEWSASYNEQFF. The CDR3 nucleotides read TGTGCCAGCAGCCAAGAATGGAGTGCGTCCTACAATGAGCAGTTCTTC.